This T cell receptor beta chain was recovered during a study of long-term antiretroviral therapy in people with HIV (dated 2022 in TCRdb). Regarding the complete study: The earliest samples were collected about a decade before the 2015 WHO recommendation for immediate ART, when ART was typically delayed until CD4 counts fell. Among the 25 to 30 participants with HIV, more than ten were female. No cross-contamination during QIAcube processing turned up in test extractions that ran a monoclonal T-cell line alongside around 32 polyclonal samples. A retrospective serial study tested whether ART initiation and durable HIV suppression were associated with changes in peripheral blood TRB repertoire composition and diversity. The cohort contributed fewer than 200 cryopreserved PBMC samples from under 35 adults with confirmed HIV infection, collected serially over a mean of approximately six years (range 1-12).

What the research found in general, with its limitations: Inferences about post-ART repertoire changes were limited because no data were available on ART adherence, viral resistance or therapy changes. Compared with controls, HIV repertoires had narrower CDR3 length ranges, and the network structure pointed to an antigen-experienced repertoire that shifted only slightly toward naive after ART. Expanded TRB clones identified before ART initiation dominated the repertoire at all time points, although this dominance fluctuated and declined in many PLHIV after ART. ART initiation was associated with a significant increase in TRB diversity, but diversity stayed significantly below transplant donor controls even after long-term ART. Limited PBMC availability meant only the TCR beta chain was sequenced, without alpha chain pairing. The samples were dated from about 2004 to 2017, and the ART regimens that were used may be less effective than current ART regimens. Unsorted PBMC were profiled instead of sorted CD4+ and CD8+ T cells because pre-ART samples had limited cell numbers.

Remarks on this clone: Its antigen is still unknown. Base qualities were left out, and no much larger clone turns up one base away.

Inclusion was restricted to participants for whom at least one PBMC sample before ART initiation and at least two post-ART samples were available. Treatment was received in the United States of America by all participants with HIV. Before DNA extraction, cryopreserved samples containing about 0.9-11 million PBMC were thawed and washed. At the time of the earliest PBMC sample, participants with HIV were aged between about 23 and 54 years. PBMC samples were contributed by each participant from 1-4 timepoints before ART initiation and 2-8 timepoints after ART initiation, with a median of 7 samples. Serial HIV viral load, CD4+ T-cell count, ART history and demographic data were obtained for every participant. A Qiagen kit on a QIAcube was used to extract genomic DNA from unsorted PBMC, with samples processed in batches of 12. The immunoSEQ hsTCRB v3.0 assay was used at survey level resolution to sequence the TRB variable region. TRB sequencing targeted a depth of about 40,000-55,000 T-cell genomes per sample. TRB libraries were pooled and sequenced on an Illumina MiSeq using a v3 150-cycle kit. For the original study's pipeline: Repertoire analysis was run in R within a reproducible Nextflow workflow that covered QC, data transformation and analysis. Custom analyses were implemented in LymphoSeq2, an R package for AIRR-Seq data exploration. After excluding a few samples that yielded fewer than 5000 total TRB sequences, approximately 180 HIV repertoires remained for analysis. Among the roughly 190 retained HIV repertoires, 55 to 65 were collected before ART initiation and 120 to 140 were collected after ART initiation. Each repertoire was downsampled to 5000 TRB nucleotide sequences, and summary statistics were averaged across 100 downsampling iterations. The analysis kept only TRB sequences whose CDR3 regions were at least seven amino acids long. A Shannon entropy-derived clonality score and the Gini coefficient were used to measure diversity. In repertoire networks, the top 5000 CDR3 amino acid sequences were linked whenever an edit distance of one separated two sequences. For TRB CDR3 amino acid sequences, GLIPH2 was used to predict antigen specificity groups and MHC restriction. CDR3 amino acid sequences were matched against VDJdb and McPAS-TCR to flag known CMV, EBV, HIV or tissue antigen associations. Pre-ART, post-ART and control groups were compared with Wilcoxon signed-rank tests and Holm-Bonferroni correction. TCRdb's version of the immuneACCESS table is confined to in-frame rearrangements and falls short of the full clone set. An unresolved V gene accounts for under half of the shortfall where checked; the remainder is of unknown origin. The V and J calls and clone size come from that table; D and trimming were worked out from the DNA. The sample table records tens of thousands of clones; about 92% of these occur just once. The ten top clones hold 7.3% of the sample.

The CDR3 contains 12 residues, cysteine and phenylalanine counted. Kept here is only the CDR3 DNA, which spans 36 bases and is read in frame from base 1. CDR1 SEHNR and CDR2 FQNEAQ are derived from the germline V gene (reference sequence). V is reduced by 3 bases and J by 8 bases, leaving a spacing of 10 bases between them. The chain is made from TRBV7-9 and TRBJ1-2; the D gene cannot be named for sure. This sample comprised unsorted PBMCs, obtained 4.4 years after starting antiretroviral therapy. This TCR was recovered from a woman aged 45-65 years with HIV. The CDR3 protein: CASSFDDRGYTF. The base sequence is TGTGCCAGCAGCTTTGACGACCGGGGCTACACCTTC.